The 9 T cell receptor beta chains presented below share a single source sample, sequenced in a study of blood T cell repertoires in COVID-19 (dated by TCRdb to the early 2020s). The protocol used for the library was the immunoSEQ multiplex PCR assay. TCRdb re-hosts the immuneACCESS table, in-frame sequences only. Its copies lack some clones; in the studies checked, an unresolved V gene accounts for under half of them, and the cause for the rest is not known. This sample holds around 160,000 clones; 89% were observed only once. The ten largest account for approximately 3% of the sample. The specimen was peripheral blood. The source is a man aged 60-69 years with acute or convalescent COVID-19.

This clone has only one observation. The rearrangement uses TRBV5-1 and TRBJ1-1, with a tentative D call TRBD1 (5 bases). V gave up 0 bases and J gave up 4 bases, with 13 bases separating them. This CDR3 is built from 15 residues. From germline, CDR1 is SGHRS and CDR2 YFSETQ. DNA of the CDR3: TGCGCCAGCAGCTTGGGGCTAGGGGTCGGCACTGAAGCTTTCTTT. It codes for CASSLGLGVGTEAFF. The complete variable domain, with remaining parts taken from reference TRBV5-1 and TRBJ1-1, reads KAGVTQTPRYLIKTRGQQVTLSCSPISGHRSVSWYQQTPGQGLQFLFEYFSETQRNKGNFPGRFSGRQFSNSRSEMNVSTLELGDSALYLCASSLGLGVGTEAFFGQGTRLTVV.

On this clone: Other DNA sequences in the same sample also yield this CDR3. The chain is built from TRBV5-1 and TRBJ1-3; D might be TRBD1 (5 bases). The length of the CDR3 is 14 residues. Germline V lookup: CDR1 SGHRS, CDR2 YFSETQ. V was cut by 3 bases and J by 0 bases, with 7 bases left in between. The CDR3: CASSSQGSGNTIYF. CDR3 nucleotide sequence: TGCGCCAGCAGCTCCCAGGGCTCTGGAAACACCATATATTTT.

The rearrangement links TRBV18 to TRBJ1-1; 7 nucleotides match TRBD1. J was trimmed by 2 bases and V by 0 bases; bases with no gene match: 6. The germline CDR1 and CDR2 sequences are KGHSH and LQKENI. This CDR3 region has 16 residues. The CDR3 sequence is CASSPPYGTANTEAFF. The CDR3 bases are TGTGCCAGCTCACCACCTTACGGGACAGCAAACACTGAAGCTTTCTTT.

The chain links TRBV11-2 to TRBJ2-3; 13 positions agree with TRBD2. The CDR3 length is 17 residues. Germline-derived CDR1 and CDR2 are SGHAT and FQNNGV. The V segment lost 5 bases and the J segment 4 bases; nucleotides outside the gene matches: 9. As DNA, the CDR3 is TGTGCCAGCAGCCCCCTAGCCGGGACTAGCGGGGCAGATACGCAGTATTTT. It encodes CASSPLAGTSGADTQYF.

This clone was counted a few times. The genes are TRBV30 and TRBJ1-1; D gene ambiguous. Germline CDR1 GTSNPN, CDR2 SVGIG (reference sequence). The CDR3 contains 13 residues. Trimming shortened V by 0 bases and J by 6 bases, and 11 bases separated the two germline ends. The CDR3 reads CAWSVQMVAEAFF. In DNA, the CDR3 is TGTGCCTGGAGTGTACAGATGGTAGCTGAAGCTTTCTTT.

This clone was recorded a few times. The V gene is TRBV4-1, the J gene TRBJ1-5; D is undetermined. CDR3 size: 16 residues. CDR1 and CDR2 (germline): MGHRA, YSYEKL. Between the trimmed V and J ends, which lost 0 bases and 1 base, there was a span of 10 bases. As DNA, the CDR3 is TGCGCCAGCAGCCAAGAAGCTACCCGGAGCAATCAGCCCCAGCATTTT. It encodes CASSQEATRSNQPQHF.

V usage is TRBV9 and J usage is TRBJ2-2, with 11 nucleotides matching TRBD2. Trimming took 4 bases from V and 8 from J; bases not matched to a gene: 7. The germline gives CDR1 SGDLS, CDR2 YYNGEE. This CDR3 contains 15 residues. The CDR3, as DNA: TGTGCCAGCAGCCTAGCGGGGGGACACAATGGGGAGCTGTTTTTT. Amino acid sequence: CASSLAGGHNGELFF.

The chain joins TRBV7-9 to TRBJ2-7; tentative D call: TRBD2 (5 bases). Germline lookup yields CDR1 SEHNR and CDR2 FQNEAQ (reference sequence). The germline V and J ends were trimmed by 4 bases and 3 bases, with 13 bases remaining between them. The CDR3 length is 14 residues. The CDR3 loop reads CASSSARGDYEQYF. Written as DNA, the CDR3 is TGTGCCAGCAGCTCTGCTCGGGGAGACTACGAGCAGTACTTC.

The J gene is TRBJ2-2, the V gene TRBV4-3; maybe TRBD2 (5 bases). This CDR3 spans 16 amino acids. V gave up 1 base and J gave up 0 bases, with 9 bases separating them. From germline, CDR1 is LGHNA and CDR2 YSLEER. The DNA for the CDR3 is TGCGCCAGCAGCCAAGGGAGGTTAGCGAACACCGGGGAGCTGTTTTTT. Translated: CASSQGRLANTGELFF.